The source of this T cell receptor (beta chain) is a study of technical replicates of blood from a few donors. The table came from immunoSEQ multiplex PCR; TCRdb's copy has only in-frame clones and leaves some out. The repertoire holds about 84,000 clones, with about 98% as singletons. Looked up from germline, CDR1 is GTSNPN and CDR2 is SVGIG (reference sequence). V lost 0 bases, J lost 5 bases, and 12 bases lay in between. CDR3 length: 14 residues. Sequenced: T cells isolated from PBMCs. V is TRBV30 and J is TRBJ2-3; D perhaps matches TRBD2 (5 bases). The sequence was collected from a human donor in good health. CDR3 nucleotides: TGTGCCTGGAGTGTACTCGTCCGGGAAGATACGCAGTATTTT. It codes for CAWSVLVREDTQYF.